A single sample gave rise to the 3 T cell receptor beta chains below, sequenced in a study of neurological immune-mediated disorders (dated by TCRdb to the late 2010s). The method was 5' RACE. The reads were generated on an Illumina HiSeq 2500. In-frame beta chains were kept once TCRdb had trimmed the public reads at Q25 with fastp and called clones with MiXCR. Every CDR3 protein is listed once, alongside the most common genes and DNA of its rows. For this sample the table gives some 66,000 distinct CDR3 sequences, of which more than 3.5% were detected only once. The ten largest clones take up more than 2.5% of the sample. Specimen: PBMCs. The receptors were sampled from a man aged 45-65 years with multiple sclerosis.

Regarding this clonotype: Its ends do not fully match the called genes, so a read error is possible. The chain has TRBV28 and TRBJ1-5, with 7 bases that match TRBD1. The V gene's germline CDR1 is MDHEN and CDR2 SYDVKM. CDR3 length equals 15 residues. The CDR3 DNA sequence: TGTGCCAGCAGGGCCGGGACAGAGAGAAATCAGCCCCAGAATTTT. Protein sequence: CASRAGTERNQPQNF.

This clonotype occurred many times. The rearrangement links TRBV12-3 or TRBV12-4 to TRBJ1-3; D is ambiguous. CDR3 length equals 13 residues. Trimming stripped 8 bases from V and 0 bases from J, with 8 bases between. The CDR3 sequence: CASQVFSGNTIYF. CDR3 in DNA: TGTGCCAGCCAGGTGTTCTCTGGAAACACCATATATTTT.

The sample holds many counts of this clonotype. The chain uses TRBV6-5 and TRBJ1-1; D unresolved. This CDR3 is 14 amino acids long. Looked up from germline, CDR1 is MNHEY and CDR2 is SVGAGI. With 8 bases removed from V and 0 bases from J, the gap between germline ends came to 13 bases. In nucleotides, the CDR3 is TGTGCCAGCCGCGGGGTTGGGATGAACACTGAAGCTTTCTTT. Its protein is CASRGVGMNTEAFF.